The T cell receptor (beta chain) under discussion was sequenced for a study of blood T cells in healthy people across ages. For the second PCR, which ran for about 6 to 11 cycles, a sample-barcoded 5' primer and a J-beta primer mix were used. Each CDR3 protein gets one entry after TCRdb re-called the 5' RACE reads with MiXCR. The sample shows about 830,000 distinct CDR3 sequences, around two thirds of them seen only once. Germline V lookup: CDR1 SGHTA, CDR2 FQGTGA. With V trimmed by 1 base and J by 3 bases, 6 bases remained unmatched. The CDR3 runs to 18 residues. Sequencing input: blood. The chain combines TRBV7-3 with TRBJ2-3, with TRBD2 matching over 14 bases. The clonotype originates from a man aged 30 to 39 in good health. The CDR3 region has the DNA TGTGCCAGCAGCTTAAGGGGACTAGCGGGGGCGATTACAGATACGCAGTATTTT. Translating gives CASSLRGLAGAITDTQYF. Based on the CDR3 plus reference TRBV7-3 and TRBJ2-3, the full variable domain is GAGVSQTPSNKVTEKGKYVELRCDPISGHTALYWYRQSLGQGPEFLIYFQGTGAADDSGLPNDRFFAVRPEGSVSTLKIQRTERGDSAVYLCASSLRGLAGAITDTQYFGPGTRLTVL.